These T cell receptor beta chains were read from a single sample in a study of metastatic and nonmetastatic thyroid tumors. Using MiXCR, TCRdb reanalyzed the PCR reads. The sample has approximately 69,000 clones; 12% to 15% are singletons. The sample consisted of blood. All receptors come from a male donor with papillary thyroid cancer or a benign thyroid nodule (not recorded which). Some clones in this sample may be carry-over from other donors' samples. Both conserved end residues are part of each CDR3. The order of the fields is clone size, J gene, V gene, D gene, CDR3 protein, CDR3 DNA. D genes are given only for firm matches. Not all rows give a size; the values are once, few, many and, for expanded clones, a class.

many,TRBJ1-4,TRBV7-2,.,CASSLAIGYGTNEKLFF,TGTGCCAGCAGCTTAGCTATTGGTTACGGTACTAATGAAAAACTGTTTTTT
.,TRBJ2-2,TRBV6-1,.,CASRSGAWELFF,TGTGCCAGCAGGTCCGGCGCCTGGGAGCTGTTTTTT
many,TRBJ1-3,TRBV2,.,CASSSGFDLSGNTIYF,TGTGCCAGCAGTTCAGGGTTTGACCTTTCTGGAAACACCATATATTTT
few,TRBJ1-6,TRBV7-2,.,CASSSGQSPLHF,TGTGCCAGCAGCTCCGGACAGTCCCCCCTCCACTTT
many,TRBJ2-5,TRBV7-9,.,CASSLVMERETQYF,TGTGCCAGCAGCTTAGTCATGGAGAGGGAGACCCAGTACTTC
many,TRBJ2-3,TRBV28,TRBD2,CASIPFSGRGTDTQYF,TGTGCCAGCATCCCTTTTAGCGGGAGGGGTACAGATACGCAGTATTTT
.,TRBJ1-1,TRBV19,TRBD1,CASSPPGQASTEAFF,TGTGCCAGTAGCCCACCGGGACAGGCCAGTACTGAAGCTTTCTTT
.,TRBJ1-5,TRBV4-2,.,CASSLTGQQPQHF,TGTGCCAGCAGCCTTACGGGTCAACAGCCCCAGCATTTT
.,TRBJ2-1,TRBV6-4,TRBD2,CASSPLGLAGVNEQFF,TGTGCCAGCAGTCCACTCGGACTAGCGGGAGTCAATGAGCAGTTCTTC
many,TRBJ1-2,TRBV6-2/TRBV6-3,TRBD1,CATLDRANYGYTF,TGTGCCACCTTGGACAGGGCTAACTATGGCTACACCTTC
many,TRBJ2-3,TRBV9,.,CASSFSGTQYF,TGTGCCAGCAGCTTTTCGGGTACGCAGTATTTT
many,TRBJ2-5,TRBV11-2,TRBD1,CASSLSAGGLKETQYF,TGTGCCAGCAGCTTATCCGCAGGGGGCCTAAAAGAGACCCAGTACTTC